The source of this T cell receptor (beta chain) is a study of blood T cell repertoires in COVID-19 (dated by TCRdb to between 2020 and 2021). Some background on the complete study: The collaborator samples originated in the United States, Italy and Spain and spanned the acute and convalescent phases of COVID-19. A freely available public database, intended as a resource for researchers studying the immune response to SARS-CoV-2, is where the repertoires were released. Subjects who had been exposed to COVID-19, were actively infected with it, or had recovered from it provided the deeply sampled blood TCRbeta repertoires that made up the dataset. Where HLA class I and class II types were available, the types were taken from metadata supplied by the sample provider, not from assay-based typing. Nearly every sample came with metadata listing a de-identified subject ID, COVID-19 status, age in years and sex. The material from the prospective study consisted of cDNA or gDNA derived from T cells, B-cell-depleted T cells, or PBMCs. The samples were drawn from two sources: the first 160 participants of the ongoing ImmuneRACE study, and 1,254 subjects contributed by 6 global collaborators.

A remark on this clone: The antigen it recognizes is unknown. No much larger clone exists at a distance of one base, and base qualities are not known.

CDR1 is given as SGHDN and CDR2 as FVKESK, both from the germline V gene. CDR3 length: 14 amino acids, cysteine to phenylalanine. The retained sequence is limited to the CDR3, 42 bases, with the frame set at the first base. Compared with germline, V lacks 3 bases and J lacks 5 bases; bases without a gene match: 5. Whole blood was collected in K2EDTA tubes by collaborating institutions according to the institutions' own protocols. For TCRbeta analysis, collaborator samples were shipped as frozen whole blood, as isolated PBMCs, or as DNA extracted from either sample type. TCRbeta CDR3 regions were amplified from genomic DNA by means of the immunoSEQ Assay, a bias-controlled multiplex PCR. Under the source paper's analysis protocol: The number of nucleated cells in each sample was estimated by amplification of reference gene primers within the assay. To quantify the absolute abundance of each unique TCRbeta CDR3 rearrangement, sequence reads were collapsed and filtered. Productive Simpson clonality was computed per sample as the square root of Simpson's diversity index over productive rearrangements. The table comes from immuneACCESS by way of TCRdb, which keeps in-frame sequences with V and J called. Part of the clones is missing from these tables; in studies checked, under half for an unresolved V gene and the rest for unknown reasons. Clone size and the V and J calls come from that table; the DNA yielded D and trimming. Within this sample are about 98,000 clones, with about 72% of them counted one time only. The ten biggest clones cover 7.5% to 10% of the sample.

Summary of the overall study and its limitations: Clinical and demographic metadata were provided uncurated, with the amount varying by source and participant.

The source material was peripheral blood. This receptor chain uses TRBV14 and TRBJ1-1; TRBD1 agrees with 8 junctional bases. This TCR came from a man aged 55-75 years with active or convalescent COVID-19. The nucleotide sequence is TGTGCCAGCAGCCAGGTACAGGGGGGGACTGAAGCTTTCTTT. Its translation reads: CASSQVQGGTEAFF.